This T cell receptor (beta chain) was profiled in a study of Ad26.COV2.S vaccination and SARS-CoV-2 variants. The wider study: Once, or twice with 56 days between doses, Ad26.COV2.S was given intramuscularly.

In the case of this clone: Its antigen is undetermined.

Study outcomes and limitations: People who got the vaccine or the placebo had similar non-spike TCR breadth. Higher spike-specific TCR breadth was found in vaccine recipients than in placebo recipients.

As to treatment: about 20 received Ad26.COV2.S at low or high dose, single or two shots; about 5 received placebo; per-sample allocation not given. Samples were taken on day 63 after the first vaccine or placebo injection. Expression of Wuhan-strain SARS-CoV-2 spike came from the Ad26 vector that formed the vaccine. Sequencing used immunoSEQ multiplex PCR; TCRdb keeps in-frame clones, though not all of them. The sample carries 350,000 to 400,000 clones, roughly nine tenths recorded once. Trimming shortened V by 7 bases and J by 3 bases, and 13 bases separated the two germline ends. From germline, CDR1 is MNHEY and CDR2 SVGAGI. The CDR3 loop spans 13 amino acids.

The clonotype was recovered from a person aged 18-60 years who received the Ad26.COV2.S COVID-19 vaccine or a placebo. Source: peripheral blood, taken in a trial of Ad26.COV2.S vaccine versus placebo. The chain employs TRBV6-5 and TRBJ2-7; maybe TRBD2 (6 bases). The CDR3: CASKLGTDYEQYF. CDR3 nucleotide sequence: TGTGCCAGCAAACTCGGGACTGACTACGAGCAGTACTTC.